The 20 T cell receptor beta chains in this list originate from one sample, sequenced in a study of blood T cell repertoires in COVID-19. The table came from immunoSEQ multiplex PCR; TCRdb's copy has only in-frame clones and leaves some out. The sample has approximately 400,000 clones; roughly nine tenths are singletons. Material: PBMCs or T cells enriched from blood (not recorded which). Source of these receptors: a woman aged 35 to 49 who had been exposed to COVID-19.

The V and J genes are TRBV18 and TRBJ2-7, with D possibly being TRBD1 (5 bases). CDR3 length equals 14 residues. The germline V gene encodes CDR1 KGHSH and CDR2 LQKENI. Trimming shortened V by 3 bases and J by 6 bases, and 15 bases separated the two germline ends. The CDR3 DNA reads TGTGCCAGCTCACCCAAACCACAGGTGTCCGAGCAGTACTTC. Translation: CASSPKPQVSEQYF.

The J gene is TRBJ1-6, the V gene TRBV6-5; D might be TRBD1 (6 bases). With 2 bases removed from V and 12 bases from J, the gap between germline ends came to 14 bases. The CDR3 contains 14 residues. Germline values: CDR1 MNHEY, CDR2 SVGAGI. The CDR3 loop reads CASSYRGGPGPLHF. The DNA for the CDR3 is TGTGCCAGCAGTTACCGCGGGGGGCCGGGACCCCTCCACTTT.

This chain connects TRBV4-1 to TRBJ2-1; 7 bases are shared with TRBD1. The CDR3 totals 16 residues. Germline V gene sequence: CDR1 MGHRA, CDR2 YSYEKL. The trim removed 2 bases at V and 6 bases at J, leaving 10 bases unmatched. CDR3 amino acids: CASSQTLTDRANEQFF. As DNA, the CDR3 is TGCGCCAGCAGCCAAACCCTCACCGACAGGGCCAATGAGCAGTTCTTC.

The chain uses TRBV30 and TRBJ1-5; TRBD1 might be the D (5 bases). The CDR3 runs 14 residues. CDR1 and CDR2 from the germline V gene are GTSNPN and SVGIG (reference sequence). Trimming stripped 0 bases from V and 3 bases from J, with 9 bases between. The CDR3 spells CAWSVRGTNQPQHF. The CDR3 nucleotides are TGTGCCTGGAGTGTACGGGGGACCAATCAGCCCCAGCATTTT. The full variable domain, completed using reference TRBV30 and TRBJ1-5, is SQTIHQWPATLVQPVGSPLSLECTVEGTSNPNLYWYRQAAGRGLQLLFYSVGIGQISSEVPQNLSASRPQDRQFILSSKKLLLSDSGFYLCAWSVRGTNQPQHFGDGTRLSIL.

The chain links TRBV3-1 (or the pseudogene TRBV3-2) to TRBJ2-7; possible D gene TRBD2, 5 bases. The CDR3 is 15 amino acids. Germline V gives CDR1 LGHDT, CDR2 YNNKEL (reference sequence). With 1 base removed from V and 3 bases from J, the gap between germline ends came to 13 bases. The chain's CDR3 is CASSQVGVGFYEQYF. CDR3 bases: TGTGCCAGCAGCCAAGTCGGGGTTGGCTTCTACGAGCAGTACTTC.

The rearrangement links TRBV9 to TRBJ1-2; 9 bases agree with TRBD1. CDR1 and CDR2 from the germline V gene are SGDLS and YYNGEE. This CDR3 has 16 residues. V dropped 5 bases and J dropped 3; count of bases not matched to a gene: 11. This chain's CDR3 is CASRAGTGSFDYGYTF. The CDR3 coding sequence is TGTGCCAGCAGAGCCGGGACAGGGAGCTTTGACTATGGCTACACCTTC.

The gene calls are TRBV5-4 and TRBJ1-4, with D tentatively TRBD1 (6 bases). V lost 4 bases and J 3 bases, leaving 13 bases between the germline ends. The CDR3 is 15 residues long. The germline CDR1 and CDR2 sequences are SGHNT and YYREEE (reference sequence). DNA for the CDR3: TGTGCCAGCAGCGCCTCAGGGGCCTCTAATGAAAAACTGTTTTTT. It specifies CASSASGASNEKLFF.

The genes are TRBV3-1 (or the pseudogene TRBV3-2) and TRBJ1-6; possible D gene TRBD1, 6 bases. The CDR3 extends over 14 amino acids. Trimming removed 4 bases from V and 9 bases from J, with 13 bases in between. Germline CDR1 and CDR2: LGHDT and YNNKEL (reference sequence). CDR3 sequence reads: CASSPTGYGSPLHF. The CDR3 nucleotides read TGTGCCAGCAGCCCTACAGGGTATGGTTCACCCCTCCACTTT.

The chain uses TRBV11-3 and TRBJ1-1; 7 positions agree with TRBD1. The junction had 11 bases not matched to a gene; V was cut back by 5 bases and J by 5 bases. The CDR3 sequence is 15 residues long. In germline, CDR1 is SGHNT, CDR2 YENEEA. The CDR3 DNA sequence: TGTGCCAGCAGCCCCGGGCAGGGGGAAGTGACTGAAGCTTTCTTT. Its translation is CASSPGQGEVTEAFF.

The chain joins TRBV9 to TRBJ1-1; TRBD1 is a possible D gene (6 bases). In germline, CDR1 is SGDLS, CDR2 YYNGEE. The V and J ends lost 0 bases and 0 bases respectively, with 6 bases between them. The CDR3 has 14 amino acids. The CDR3 spells CASSVAGVNTEAFF. The CDR3 coding sequence is TGTGCCAGCAGCGTAGCAGGGGTGAACACTGAAGCTTTCTTT. The full variable domain, in which reference TRBV9 and TRBJ1-1 provide the parts outside the CDR3, is DSGVTQTPKHLITATGQRVTLRCSPRSGDLSVYWYQQSLDQGLQFLIQYYNGEERAKGNILERFSAQQFPDLHSELNLSSLELGDSALYFCASSVAGVNTEAFFGQGTRLTVV.

The CDR3 sequence is CASGRTDGYTF. Here the CDR3 DNA reads TGTGCTAGTGGTCGGACAGATGGCTACACCTTC. The rearrangement uses TRBV12-5 and TRBJ1-2, with D perhaps matching TRBD1 (6 bases). V lost 5 bases and J 6 bases, leaving 7 bases between the germline ends. Per the germline V gene, CDR1 is LGHNT and CDR2 is FRNRAP. The CDR3 spans 11 residues.

The chain is built from TRBV7-3 and TRBJ2-1, with 10 bases matching TRBD2. The CDR3 extends over 16 amino acids. The germline gives CDR1 SGHTA, CDR2 FQGTGA. After removal of 4 bases from V and 2 bases from J, the junction contained 5 bases not matched to a gene. In DNA form, the CDR3 reads TGTGCCAGCAGCTCCCAAGCGGGAGGGCCCTACAATGAGCAGTTCTTC. Translation: CASSSQAGGPYNEQFF.

V is TRBV5-1 and J is TRBJ2-6; 7 nucleotides line up with TRBD1. Trimming cost V 0 bases and J 0 bases; bases outside gene matches: 0. Germline V lookup: CDR1 SGHRS, CDR2 YFSETQ. This CDR3 contains 16 residues. The CDR3 reads CASSLAGGSGANVLTF. The CDR3, as DNA: TGCGCCAGCAGCTTGGCAGGGGGCTCTGGGGCCAACGTCCTGACTTTC.

This chain uses TRBV7-2 with TRBJ1-2, with 9 bases lining up with TRBD1. The germline CDR1 and CDR2 sequences are SGHTA and FQGNSA. Trimming removed 1 base from V and 6 bases from J; junction bases left unmatched: 3. This CDR3 region has 14 residues. The CDR3 is CASSLEGQGNGYTF. CDR3 nucleotides: TGTGCCAGCAGCTTAGAGGGACAGGGAAATGGCTACACCTTC.

This chain connects TRBV13 to TRBJ1-3, with no clear D. This CDR3 spans 12 amino acids. The germline V gene encodes CDR1 PRHDT and CDR2 FYEKMQ (reference sequence). Trimming took 6 bases from V and 4 from J, leaving 7 bases between them. CDR3 DNA sequence: TGTGCCAGCAGTTATCAGGGAAACACCATATATTTT. Its protein product is CASSYQGNTIYF. Variable domain in full (rest from reference TRBV13 and TRBJ1-3): AAGVIQSPRHLIKEKRETATLKCYPIPRHDTVYWYQQGPGQDPQFLISFYEKMQSDKGSIPDRFSAQQFSDYHSELNMSSLELGDSALYFCASSYQGNTIYFGEGSWLTVV.

The genes are TRBV15 and TRBJ1-1; 10 bases map to TRBD1. CDR3 length: 20 amino acids. The junction had 19 bases not matched to a gene; V was cut back by 3 bases and J by 3 bases. Germline V gene lookup returns CDR1 LNHNV and CDR2 YYDKDF (reference sequence). Written as DNA, the CDR3 is TGTGCCACCAGCAGGGGACCTACCGGACAGGGGGGACCAATACACACTGAAGCTTTCTTT. Translating gives CATSRGPTGQGGPIHTEAFF.

The chain carries TRBV6-5 and TRBJ1-2, with 7 nucleotides matching TRBD1. CDR3 length equals 14 residues. V dropped 0 bases and J dropped 4; count of bases not matched to a gene: 2. CDR1 and CDR2 from the germline V gene are MNHEY and SVGAGI. In DNA, the CDR3 is TGTGCCAGCAGTTACTCGGGACAGTCCTATGGCTACACCTTC. Encoded protein: CASSYSGQSYGYTF.

This clone was recorded only once. The CDR3 loop reads CASSDPGRKLFF. For the CDR3, the DNA is TGTGCCAGCAGTGACCCCGGGAGAAAACTGTTTTTT. This chain joins TRBV6-1 and TRBJ1-4; D is unresolved. V was cut by 3 bases and J by 10 bases, with 9 bases left in between. The V gene's germline CDR1 is MNHNS and CDR2 SASEGT. This CDR3 has 12 amino acids.

This chain links TRBV12-3 or TRBV12-4 with TRBJ1-1, with a possible D match to TRBD1 (5 bases). Trimming took 6 bases from V and 5 from J, leaving 13 bases between them. The CDR3 is 13 amino acids. CDR3 amino acids: CASRLTGGTEAFF. CDR3 coding DNA: TGTGCCAGCAGACTTACCGGGGGTACTGAAGCTTTCTTT.

The chain combines TRBV5-1 with TRBJ2-6; D call uncertain. From germline, CDR1 is SGHRS and CDR2 YFSETQ. The CDR3 runs 15 residues. Trimming removed 0 bases at V and 1 base at J, with 5 bases between. CDR3 nucleotide sequence: TGCGCCAGCAGCTTGGCAGTATCTGGGGCCAACGTCCTGACTTTC. Residues: CASSLAVSGANVLTF.